This T cell receptor (beta chain) was documented in a study of control samples from healthy donors and cancer patients. Profiling relied on immunoSEQ multiplex PCR, and the TCRdb table lists in-frame clones only, not all of them. Of roughly 120,000 clones in the sample, more than 70% are singletons; the top ten hold 3% to 4%. The germline V and J ends were trimmed by 4 bases and 0 bases, with 13 bases remaining between them. Germline V lookup: CDR1 LGHDT, CDR2 YNNKEL (reference sequence). This CDR3 contains 16 residues. The source is a man aged 35 to 55 in good health. The rearrangement joins TRBV3-1 (or the pseudogene TRBV3-2) to TRBJ2-1; a possible D gene is TRBD1 (6 bases). Material for sequencing was blood. CDR3 nucleotide sequence: TGTGCCAGCAGCCCCGGACAGCGGAGCTCCTACAATGAGCAGTTCTTC. Its protein is CASSPGQRSSYNEQFF.